In this sample, the clone carrying this T cell receptor beta chain turned up a few times. As yet, its antigen is unknown. Trimming removed 4 bases from V and 1 base from J, with 21 bases in between. Germline V gives CDR1 KGHDR, CDR2 SFDVKD. The CDR3 runs 19 residues. The sample is drawn from a study of CD8 T cells in ankylosing spondylitis. Study findings and constraints: Several highly homologous variants made up a TCR beta motif, and this motif appeared characteristic of ankylosing spondylitis blood.

TCRdb independently ran MiXCR on the 5' RACE reads; one entry per CDR3 protein. Here the sample spans a few hundred thousand distinct CDR3 sequences, roughly 13% being singletons. The V gene is TRBV24-1, the J gene TRBJ2-2; D is possibly TRBD1 (6 bases). This clonotype was sampled from a male donor with ankylosing spondylitis. The material sequenced was blood, either unsorted or a sorted T cell fraction (not recorded which). This CDR3 reads CATSDPPAGQIMNTGELFF. The CDR3 coding sequence is TGTGCCACCAGTGACCCACCCGCAGGACAGATTATGAACACCGGGGAGCTGTTTTTT.